The rows below give T cell receptor beta chains drawn from one sample of a study of T cell responses to AZD1222 COVID-19 vaccine. The repertoire was sequenced with immunoSEQ multiplex PCR; TCRdb's copy has only in-frame clones and lacks some. The data hold some 74,000 clones, with more than 75% observed a single time. The sample consisted of peripheral blood, taken on day 0 of AZD1222 vaccination. All receptors derive from an adult in good health. CDR3s include the opening cysteine and the closing phenylalanine or tryptophan. Each record gives: V gene, D gene, CDR3 protein. A D gene is named only where the DNA matches it firmly.

v_gene: TRBV6-5; d_gene: TRBD1; CDR3aa: CASSYGSQGADTEAFF
v_gene: TRBV7-9; d_gene: .; CDR3aa: CASSLAGGGMETQYF
v_gene: TRBV6-6; d_gene: .; CDR3aa: CASSGGNNQPQHF
v_gene: TRBV5-1; d_gene: TRBD1; CDR3aa: CASSLAGTGGEEQYF
v_gene: TRBV28; d_gene: .; CDR3aa: CASSLGVPDYGYTF
v_gene: TRBV5-1; d_gene: .; CDR3aa: CASSLGGLRGYTF
v_gene: TRBV19; d_gene: .; CDR3aa: CASSLPARGSNQPQHF
v_gene: TRBV29-1; d_gene: .; CDR3aa: CSVDRLNTYEQYF
v_gene: TRBV6-5; d_gene: .; CDR3aa: CASSYGRGTYNEQFF
v_gene: TRBV5-1; d_gene: .; CDR3aa: CASSLDGQAAFF
v_gene: TRBV11-2; d_gene: .; CDR3aa: CASSLDRPGNQANEQFF
v_gene: TRBV2; d_gene: .; CDR3aa: CASSEEGGRVYEQYF
v_gene: TRBV18; d_gene: .; CDR3aa: CASSPPGTLLGGNQPQHF
v_gene: TRBV29-1; d_gene: .; CDR3aa: CSVEGDVRGYTF
v_gene: TRBV25-1; d_gene: TRBD1; CDR3aa: CASSRGTGSNTEAFF
v_gene: TRBV30; d_gene: .; CDR3aa: CAWSPDWVSNQPQHF
v_gene: TRBV6-5; d_gene: TRBD1; CDR3aa: CASSPGTGNYEQYF
v_gene: TRBV30; d_gene: TRBD2; CDR3aa: CAWSGGSGRGVTQYF
v_gene: TRBV27; d_gene: .; CDR3aa: CASSAGGFTEAFF
v_gene: TRBV5-5; d_gene: .; CDR3aa: CASSLGQLSGANVLTF
v_gene: TRBV20-1; d_gene: .; CDR3aa: CSASVEGSRGYTF
v_gene: TRBV2; d_gene: .; CDR3aa: CASTTGYYGYTF
v_gene: TRBV7-9; d_gene: .; CDR3aa: CASSFQGGTEAFF
v_gene: TRBV7-2; d_gene: .; CDR3aa: CASSSQGNTEAFF
v_gene: TRBV28; d_gene: .; CDR3aa: CASSLHQFGQPQHF
v_gene: TRBV19; d_gene: TRBD1; CDR3aa: CASSVDREKGAFF
v_gene: TRBV30; d_gene: .; CDR3aa: CAWKTTGAKYGYTF
v_gene: TRBV10-3; d_gene: TRBD1; CDR3aa: CAISEATGSYGYTF
v_gene: TRBV9; d_gene: .; CDR3aa: CASSVGGGDAGELFF
v_gene: TRBV7-2; d_gene: .; CDR3aa: CASSFRRNTEAFF
v_gene: TRBV30; d_gene: TRBD2; CDR3aa: CAWSGLAASGAGELFF
v_gene: TRBV15; d_gene: .; CDR3aa: CATSRDAEAFF
v_gene: TRBV28; d_gene: .; CDR3aa: CASLGNTEAFF
v_gene: TRBV5-1; d_gene: .; CDR3aa: CASSLQGTDEQYF
v_gene: TRBV21-1; d_gene: .; CDR3aa: CASSKGAEGPGYNEQFF
v_gene: TRBV30; d_gene: .; CDR3aa: CAWSVGSRARTGELFF
v_gene: TRBV12-3/TRBV12-4; d_gene: .; CDR3aa: CASSPRNQPQHF
v_gene: TRBV27; d_gene: TRBD2; CDR3aa: CASSSWTSGRDTNTGELFF
v_gene: TRBV27; d_gene: .; CDR3aa: CASSLGTHTGELFF
v_gene: TRBV7-2; d_gene: TRBD1; CDR3aa: CASSLRQGNTEAFF
v_gene: TRBV3-1/TRBV3-2; d_gene: TRBD2; CDR3aa: CASSYGAGGRDEQFF
v_gene: TRBV3-1/TRBV3-2; d_gene: TRBD2; CDR3aa: CASSRSGGFNEQYF
v_gene: TRBV19; d_gene: .; CDR3aa: CATNRVRRPYQPQHF
v_gene: TRBV24-1; d_gene: TRBD1; CDR3aa: CATSDSRQGYYEQYF
v_gene: TRBV28; d_gene: .; CDR3aa: CASTSGWGPGYTF
v_gene: TRBV3-1/TRBV3-2; d_gene: .; CDR3aa: CASSPLGTAPDTQYF
v_gene: TRBV9; d_gene: .; CDR3aa: CASSVALAPSTDTQYF
v_gene: TRBV11-2; d_gene: .; CDR3aa: CASSLDRGQPQHF
v_gene: TRBV6-5; d_gene: TRBD1; CDR3aa: CASSRQGASNQPQHF
v_gene: TRBV19; d_gene: TRBD1; CDR3aa: CASTPDRLTEAFF
v_gene: TRBV6-1; d_gene: .; CDR3aa: CASSEGQLIYGYTF
v_gene: TRBV5-6; d_gene: .; CDR3aa: CASSQGRLNTEAFF